This TCR beta chain was sequenced during a study of T cells in tuberculosis. The V end was cut by 1 base, the J end by 7 bases, with 8 bases between. CDR3 length equals 13 residues. Germline values: CDR1 SGHVS, CDR2 FQNEAQ. Using immunoSEQ multiplex PCR, the repertoire was profiled, and TCRdb retains in-frame clones only, with some absent. The table shows 29,000 or so clones, with roughly nine tenths occurring only once. The sample's time point: new active TB diagnosis, blood taken before or within 7 days of starting treatment. Tuberculosis was confirmed by positive sputum smear and/or M. tuberculosis culture.

J is TRBJ1-5 and V is TRBV7-8, with a possible D match to TRBD1 (6 bases). The receptor was derived from an adult with tuberculosis. The specimen was PBMCs, collected at tuberculosis diagnosis. The CDR3 region has the DNA TGTGCCAGCAGCTTAGACAGGGTGCAGCCCCAGCATTTT. It yields the protein CASSLDRVQPQHF.